The rows below give T cell receptor beta chains drawn from one sample of a study of graft-versus-host responses after intestinal transplantation. Profiled with immunoSEQ multiplex PCR; TCRdb holds only in-frame clones, not every one. The sample lists more than 75,000 clones, around 90% seen once, with just under 0.35% in the top ten. No antigens are known for them. Source: unstimulated CD4+ T cells sorted from spleen or lymph node cells, taken before transplant. These receptors were obtained from a human donor who was the organ donor for an intestinal transplant. Each CDR3 is given with its conserved first and last residue. Fields, in order: CDR3 DNA, CDR3 protein, V gene, J gene, clone size, CDR3 length, D gene. D genes are given only for firm matches. Not every row has a clone size; where given, it reads once, few, many or a size class.

cdr3_nt: TGTGCTAGTGGTTTGCCCCTGTCGCCGAACCTTCCTATTACCTACACCTTC
cdr3_aa: CASGLPLSPNLPITYTF
v_call: TRBV12-5
j_call: TRBJ1-2
clone_size: NA
cdr3_length: 17
d_call: NA

cdr3_nt: TGTGCCATCAGTGAGTCGCTAGGGGACACCGGGGAGCTGTTTTTT
cdr3_aa: CAISESLGDTGELFF
v_call: TRBV10-3
j_call: TRBJ2-2
clone_size: NA
cdr3_length: 15
d_call: NA

cdr3_nt: TGCGCCAGCAGTGATCCCCACAGGGGCGGCACAGATACGCAGTATTTT
cdr3_aa: CASSDPHRGGTDTQYF
v_call: TRBV10-1
j_call: TRBJ2-3
clone_size: NA
cdr3_length: 16
d_call: TRBD1

cdr3_nt: TGTGCCAGCAGCTTAACTAGCGGGAACACCGGGGAGCTGTTTTTT
cdr3_aa: CASSLTSGNTGELFF
v_call: TRBV7-3
j_call: TRBJ2-2
clone_size: NA
cdr3_length: 15
d_call: NA

cdr3_nt: TGTGCCAGCAGTGAAAAGAGAAGGACAGGGGGCGAGCAGTACTTC
cdr3_aa: CASSEKRRTGGEQYF
v_call: TRBV6-1
j_call: TRBJ2-7
clone_size: NA
cdr3_length: 15
d_call: TRBD1

cdr3_nt: TGCGCCAGCAGCTTGACTAGCGGGAGAGGCAATGAGCAGTTCTTC
cdr3_aa: CASSLTSGRGNEQFF
v_call: TRBV5-1
j_call: TRBJ2-1
clone_size: NA
cdr3_length: 15
d_call: TRBD2

cdr3_nt: TGTGCCATCAACGAAGGACAGGTCATTAATTCACCCCTCCACTTT
cdr3_aa: CAINEGQVINSPLHF
v_call: TRBV10-3
j_call: TRBJ1-6
clone_size: once
cdr3_length: 15
d_call: TRBD1

cdr3_nt: TGTGCTAGTGGTTTGAGTCCAGCCGGGAATGAGCAGTTCTTC
cdr3_aa: CASGLSPAGNEQFF
v_call: TRBV12-5
j_call: TRBJ2-1
clone_size: NA
cdr3_length: 14
d_call: NA

cdr3_nt: TGCGCCAGCAGCCAGGGGGCCGGCACCGGGGAGCTGTTTTTT
cdr3_aa: CASSQGAGTGELFF
v_call: TRBV5-1
j_call: TRBJ2-2
clone_size: NA
cdr3_length: 14
d_call: TRBD1

cdr3_nt: TGTGCCAGCAGTGTAGAAGGAGTTAGTAACACTGAAGCTTTCTTT
cdr3_aa: CASSVEGVSNTEAFF
v_call: TRBV6-1
j_call: TRBJ1-1
clone_size: NA
cdr3_length: 15
d_call: NA

cdr3_nt: TGTGCCAGCAGTGAGACAGGGGGGAACAACTATGGCTACACCTTC
cdr3_aa: CASSETGGNNYGYTF
v_call: TRBV25-1
j_call: TRBJ1-2
clone_size: few
cdr3_length: 15
d_call: TRBD1

cdr3_nt: TGTGCCAGCGTGGGGACAGGGTACACTGAAGCTTTCTTT
cdr3_aa: CASVGTGYTEAFF
v_call: TRBV25-1
j_call: TRBJ1-1
clone_size: NA
cdr3_length: 13
d_call: TRBD1

cdr3_nt: TGTGCCAGCATCTCACAGGGGTCGTCCTACGAGCAGTACTTC
cdr3_aa: CASISQGSSYEQYF
v_call: TRBV2
j_call: TRBJ2-7
clone_size: NA
cdr3_length: 14
d_call: TRBD1

cdr3_nt: TGTGCCAGCAGGAGACAGGGGGCTTACGAGCAGTACTTC
cdr3_aa: CASRRQGAYEQYF
v_call: TRBV6-5
j_call: TRBJ2-7
clone_size: NA
cdr3_length: 13
d_call: TRBD1

cdr3_nt: TGTGCCAGTAGTTGGGGGCTAGGGCCGAACACCGGGGAGCTGTTTTTT
cdr3_aa: CASSWGLGPNTGELFF
v_call: TRBV19
j_call: TRBJ2-2
clone_size: NA
cdr3_length: 16
d_call: NA

cdr3_nt: TGTGCCAGCAGCGTTGGACTAGCGGGTTCCCAAGAGACCCAGTACTTC
cdr3_aa: CASSVGLAGSQETQYF
v_call: TRBV9
j_call: TRBJ2-5
clone_size: NA
cdr3_length: 16
d_call: TRBD2

cdr3_nt: TGTGCCAGCCGAGGACAGGGGGCGTCATATGGCTACACCTTC
cdr3_aa: CASRGQGASYGYTF
v_call: TRBV6-1
j_call: TRBJ1-2
clone_size: few
cdr3_length: 14
d_call: TRBD1

cdr3_nt: TGTGCCAGCAGTTTCCCCGTCGGAAAACTGTTTTTT
cdr3_aa: CASSFPVGKLFF
v_call: TRBV28
j_call: TRBJ1-4
clone_size: NA
cdr3_length: 12
d_call: NA

cdr3_nt: TGTGCCAGCAGGGCGGGAGGGACGGCGAACACCGGGGAGCTGTTTTTT
cdr3_aa: CASRAGGTANTGELFF
v_call: TRBV27
j_call: TRBJ2-2
clone_size: NA
cdr3_length: 16
d_call: TRBD2

cdr3_nt: TGTGCCAGTAGTATGGGCGGGGGCTACAATGAGCAGTTCTTC
cdr3_aa: CASSMGGGYNEQFF
v_call: TRBV19
j_call: TRBJ2-1
clone_size: NA
cdr3_length: 14
d_call: TRBD2

cdr3_nt: TGTGCCAGCTCACCCGATTGGACAGAAGCTTTCTTT
cdr3_aa: CASSPDWTEAFF
v_call: TRBV18
j_call: TRBJ1-1
clone_size: once
cdr3_length: 12
d_call: NA

cdr3_nt: TGTGCCACCAGCAGCGAACCCTTTCGGGGGGACGGGGCCAACGTCCTGACTTTC
cdr3_aa: CATSSEPFRGDGANVLTF
v_call: TRBV15
j_call: TRBJ2-6
clone_size: NA
cdr3_length: 18
d_call: TRBD2

cdr3_nt: TGTGCCAGCAGTCCCGGGACTAGCGCGACCTACGAGCAGTACTTC
cdr3_aa: CASSPGTSATYEQYF
v_call: TRBV6-1
j_call: TRBJ2-7
clone_size: NA
cdr3_length: 15
d_call: TRBD2

cdr3_nt: TGCGCCAGCAGCTTCCGGGACAGTCGGGAGCAGTTCTTC
cdr3_aa: CASSFRDSREQFF
v_call: TRBV5-1
j_call: TRBJ2-1
clone_size: NA
cdr3_length: 13
d_call: TRBD1

cdr3_nt: TGCGCCACCCGCGGGGACAGTTACTCCTACGAGCAGTACTTC
cdr3_aa: CATRGDSYSYEQYF
v_call: TRBV10-1
j_call: TRBJ2-7
clone_size: NA
cdr3_length: 14
d_call: NA

cdr3_nt: TGTGCCAGCTCACCAGTGGGACAGCCGAACACTGAAGCTTTCTTT
cdr3_aa: CASSPVGQPNTEAFF
v_call: TRBV18
j_call: TRBJ1-1
clone_size: NA
cdr3_length: 15
d_call: TRBD1

cdr3_nt: TGTGCCATCAGCCCGAGTGGAGGGTGGGGCACAGATACGCAGTATTTT
cdr3_aa: CAISPSGGWGTDTQYF
v_call: TRBV10-3
j_call: TRBJ2-3
clone_size: NA
cdr3_length: 16
d_call: NA

cdr3_nt: TGTGCCAGCAGCTTAGTAGGGACTCGGGGAGCAGAGCAGTACTTC
cdr3_aa: CASSLVGTRGAEQYF
v_call: TRBV7-9
j_call: TRBJ2-7
clone_size: NA
cdr3_length: 15
d_call: NA

cdr3_nt: TGTGCCAGCAGTTCTGGACAGGGGGCTAGCTATGGCTACACCTTC
cdr3_aa: CASSSGQGASYGYTF
v_call: TRBV6-5
j_call: TRBJ1-2
clone_size: few
cdr3_length: 15
d_call: TRBD1

cdr3_nt: TGTGCCTGGAGGGTTAGGGGCTACGAGCAGTACTTC
cdr3_aa: CAWRVRGYEQYF
v_call: TRBV30
j_call: TRBJ2-7
clone_size: once
cdr3_length: 12
d_call: NA

cdr3_nt: TGTGCCATCAGTGAGACTAGCGGAAGAGAGACCCAGTACTTC
cdr3_aa: CAISETSGRETQYF
v_call: TRBV10-3
j_call: TRBJ2-5
clone_size: NA
cdr3_length: 14
d_call: TRBD2

cdr3_nt: TGTGCCGCATCTAGCGGGGGGAGCTCCTACAATGAGCAGTTCTTC
cdr3_aa: CAASSGGSSYNEQFF
v_call: TRBV10-3
j_call: TRBJ2-1
clone_size: NA
cdr3_length: 15
d_call: TRBD2

cdr3_nt: TGCGCCAGCAGCTTTGGCCCCGGGGACAGGCCCCCAAAAAAATCCTACGAGCAGTACTTC
cdr3_aa: CASSFGPGDRPPKKSYEQYF
v_call: TRBV5-1
j_call: TRBJ2-7
clone_size: NA
cdr3_length: 20
d_call: TRBD1